Here is one TCR beta chain with its context. J gave up 5 bases and V 7 bases, and 5 bases lay outside the gene matches. The CDR3 is made up of 14 amino acids. From germline, CDR1 is MDHEN and CDR2 SYDVKM. In the source study's methods: Reference gene primer amplification in the assay estimated nucleated cell counts. Here immunoSEQ multiplex PCR was the method, and the copy in TCRdb shows in-frame clones only, minus some. V, J and clone size were drawn from that table, and D and trimming were deduced from the DNA. The sample includes some 200,000 clones, around 85% of them seen just once. This entry comes from a study of blood T cell repertoires in COVID-19. Overall study: The origin of the acute and convalescent COVID-19 samples was the United States, Italy and Spain. The cDNA or gDNA used as material had been derived from T cells, B-cell-depleted T cells, or PBMCs.

The sample taken for sequencing was peripheral blood. V and J are TRBV28 and TRBJ2-5; 12 bases match TRBD2. This TCR was recovered from a woman aged 80 or older with acute or convalescent COVID-19. The DNA of the CDR3 is TGTGCCAGCAATCTAGCGGGGGGGCGGGAGACCCAGTACTTC. Its protein product is CASNLAGGRETQYF.